This TCR beta chain is drawn from a study of blood T cell repertoires in COVID-19. CDR1 is MNHNY, CDR2 SVGAGI, per germline (reference sequence). The CDR3 has 17 residues. The V segment lost 5 bases and the J segment 2 bases; nucleotides outside the gene matches: 9. The data were produced by immunoSEQ multiplex PCR, yet TCRdb's version contains in-frame clones alone and is incomplete. The sample shows fewer than 150,000 clones, over 75% of them seen only once. V gene TRBV6-6 combines with J gene TRBJ2-2; 9 positions agree with TRBD1. Specimen: peripheral blood. The clonotype comes from a woman aged 60-75 years with acute or convalescent COVID-19. The CDR3 DNA is TGTGCCAGCAGTCAAACAGGGGGCTCTGCAAACACCGGGGAGCTGTTTTTT. Its translation: CASSQTGGSANTGELFF.